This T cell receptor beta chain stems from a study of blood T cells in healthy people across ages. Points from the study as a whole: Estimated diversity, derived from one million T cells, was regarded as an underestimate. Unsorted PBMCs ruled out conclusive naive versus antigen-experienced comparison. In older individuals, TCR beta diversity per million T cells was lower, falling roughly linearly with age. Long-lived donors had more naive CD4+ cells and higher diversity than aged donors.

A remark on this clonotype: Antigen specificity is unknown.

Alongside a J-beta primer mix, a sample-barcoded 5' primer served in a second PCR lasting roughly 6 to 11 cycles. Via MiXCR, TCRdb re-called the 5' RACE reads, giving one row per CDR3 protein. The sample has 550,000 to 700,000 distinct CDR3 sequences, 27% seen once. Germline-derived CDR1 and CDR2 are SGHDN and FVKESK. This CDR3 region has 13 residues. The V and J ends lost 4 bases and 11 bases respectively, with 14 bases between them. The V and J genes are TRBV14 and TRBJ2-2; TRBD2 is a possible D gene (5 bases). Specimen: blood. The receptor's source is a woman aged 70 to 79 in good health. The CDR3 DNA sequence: TGTGCCAGCAGCCCCCACGAGGGAAAAGAGCTGTTTTTT. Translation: CASSPHEGKELFF.